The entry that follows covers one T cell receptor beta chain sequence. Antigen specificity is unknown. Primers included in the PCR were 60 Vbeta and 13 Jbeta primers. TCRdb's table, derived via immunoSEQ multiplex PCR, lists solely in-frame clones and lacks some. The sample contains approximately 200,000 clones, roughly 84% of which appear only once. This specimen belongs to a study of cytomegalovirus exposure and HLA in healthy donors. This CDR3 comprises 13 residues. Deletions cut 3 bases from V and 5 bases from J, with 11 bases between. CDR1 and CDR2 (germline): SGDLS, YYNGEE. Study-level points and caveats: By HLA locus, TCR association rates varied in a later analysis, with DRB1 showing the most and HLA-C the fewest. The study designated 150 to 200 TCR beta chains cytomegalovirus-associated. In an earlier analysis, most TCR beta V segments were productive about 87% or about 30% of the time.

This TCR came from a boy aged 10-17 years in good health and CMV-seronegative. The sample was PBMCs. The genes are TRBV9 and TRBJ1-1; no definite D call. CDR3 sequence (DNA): TGTGCCAGCAGCGCTCCTTCGGGGACTGAAGCTTTCTTT. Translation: CASSAPSGTEAFF. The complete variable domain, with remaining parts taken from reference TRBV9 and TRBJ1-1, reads DSGVTQTPKHLITATGQRVTLRCSPRSGDLSVYWYQQSLDQGLQFLIQYYNGEERAKGNILERFSAQQFPDLHSELNLSSLELGDSALYFCASSAPSGTEAFFGQGTRLTVV.